The sequence of this T cell receptor (beta chain) was determined in a study of OX40 agonist ivuxolimab in advanced cancers. About the research overall: Patients enrolled in dose escalation were diagnosed with hepatocellular carcinoma, melanoma, renal cell or head and neck cancer. Prior therapy, whether anti-PD-1, anti-PD-L1 or anti-CTLA-4, was allowed, and roughly 41% had some.

Libraries were prepared by immunoSEQ multiplex PCR; TCRdb keeps only in-frame clonotypes and omits some of them. In the table there are some 74,000 clones, roughly 84% of which are singletons. The sample holds one count of this clone. Sequencing was performed on CD4+ or CD8+ T cells sorted from blood, taken in a trial of the OX40 agonist ivuxolimab. This sequence originates from an adult with an advanced solid tumor such as melanoma, head and neck, liver or kidney cancer.

CDR3 protein: CSASQGTGDYF. CDR3 nucleotides: TGCAGTGCTAGCCAAGGGACAGGGGATTACTTC. The V gene is TRBV20-1, the J gene TRBJ2-7; 10 bases line up with TRBD1. CDR3 length: 11 amino acids. Germline CDR1 reads DFQATT; CDR2 reads SNEGSKA (reference sequence). After removal of 3 bases from V and 13 bases from J, the junction contained 6 bases not matched to a gene.